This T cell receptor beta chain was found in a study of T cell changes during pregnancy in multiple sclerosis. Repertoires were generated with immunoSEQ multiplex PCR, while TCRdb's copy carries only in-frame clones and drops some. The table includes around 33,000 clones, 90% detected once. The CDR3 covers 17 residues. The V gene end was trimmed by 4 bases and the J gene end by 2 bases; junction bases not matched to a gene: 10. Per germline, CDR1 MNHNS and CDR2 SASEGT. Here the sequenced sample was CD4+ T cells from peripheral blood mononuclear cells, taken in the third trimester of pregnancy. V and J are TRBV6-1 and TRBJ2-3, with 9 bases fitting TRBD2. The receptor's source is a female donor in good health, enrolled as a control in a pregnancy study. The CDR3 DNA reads TGTGCCAGCAGTGCCGGCGGACTAGCGACCCACACAGATACGCAGTATTTT. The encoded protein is CASSAGGLATHTDTQYF.